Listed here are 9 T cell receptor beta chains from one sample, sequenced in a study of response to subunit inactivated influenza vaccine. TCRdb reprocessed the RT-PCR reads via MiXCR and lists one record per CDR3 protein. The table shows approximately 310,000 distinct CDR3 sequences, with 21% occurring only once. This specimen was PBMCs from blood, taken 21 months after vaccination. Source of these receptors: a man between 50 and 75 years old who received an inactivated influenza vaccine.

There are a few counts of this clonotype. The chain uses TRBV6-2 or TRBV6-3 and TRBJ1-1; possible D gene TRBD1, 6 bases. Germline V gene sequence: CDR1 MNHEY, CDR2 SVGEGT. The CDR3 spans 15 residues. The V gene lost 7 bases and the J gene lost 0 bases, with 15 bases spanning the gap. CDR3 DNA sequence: TGTGCCAGCAAGAGGGGACAAACTTTGAACACTGAAGCTTTCTTT. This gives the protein CASKRGQTLNTEAFF.

The CDR3 spells CASSLGGRNSGNTIYF. In DNA, the CDR3 is TGCGCCAGCAGCTTGGGGGGGCGCAACTCTGGAAACACCATATATTTT. This sequence joins TRBV5-1 and TRBJ1-3; D perhaps matches TRBD1 (6 bases). The V end lost 0 bases, the J end lost 0 bases, and 10 bases lay between the germline ends. The CDR3 length is 16 residues. Germline loops: CDR1 SGHRS, CDR2 YFSETQ.

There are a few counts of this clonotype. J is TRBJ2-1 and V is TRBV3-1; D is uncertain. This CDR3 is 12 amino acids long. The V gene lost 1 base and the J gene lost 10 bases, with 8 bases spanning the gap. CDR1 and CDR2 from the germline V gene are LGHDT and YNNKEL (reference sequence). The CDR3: CASSQASEEQFF. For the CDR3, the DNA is TGTGCCAGCAGCCAAGCATCAGAGGAGCAGTTCTTC.

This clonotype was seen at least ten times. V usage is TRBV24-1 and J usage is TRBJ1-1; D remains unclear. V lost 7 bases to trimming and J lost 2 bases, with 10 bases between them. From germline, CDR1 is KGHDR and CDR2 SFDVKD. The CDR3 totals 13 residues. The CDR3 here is CATRGIGNTEAFF. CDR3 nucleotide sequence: TGTGCCACCAGAGGGATTGGAAACACTGAAGCTTTCTTT.

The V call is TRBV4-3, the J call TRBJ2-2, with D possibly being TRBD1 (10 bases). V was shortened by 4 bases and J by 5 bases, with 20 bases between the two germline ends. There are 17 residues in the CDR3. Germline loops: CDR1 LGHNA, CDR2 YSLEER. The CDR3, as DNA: TGCGCCAGCAGCCGACTAGCGGACAGGGGGTATACCGGGGAGCTGTTTTTT. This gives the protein CASSRLADRGYTGELFF.

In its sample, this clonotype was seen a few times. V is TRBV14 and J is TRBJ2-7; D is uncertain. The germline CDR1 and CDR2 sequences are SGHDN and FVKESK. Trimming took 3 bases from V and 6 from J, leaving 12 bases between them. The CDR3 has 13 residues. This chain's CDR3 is CASSHLGFPEQYF. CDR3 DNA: TGTGCCAGCAGCCACCTAGGGTTCCCCGAGCAGTACTTC. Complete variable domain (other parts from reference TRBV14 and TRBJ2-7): EAGVTQFPSHSVIEKGQTVTLRCDPISGHDNLYWYRRVMGKEIKFLLHFVKESKQDESGMPNNRFLAERTGGTYSTLKVQPAELEDSGVYFCASSHLGFPEQYFGPGTRLTVT.

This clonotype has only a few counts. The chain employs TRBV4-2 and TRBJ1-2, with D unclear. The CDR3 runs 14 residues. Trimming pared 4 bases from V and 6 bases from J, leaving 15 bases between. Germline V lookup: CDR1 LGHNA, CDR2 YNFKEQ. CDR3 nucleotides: TGTGCCAGCAGCCCTGACTCCTGGACCCATGGCTACACCTTC. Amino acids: CASSPDSWTHGYTF.

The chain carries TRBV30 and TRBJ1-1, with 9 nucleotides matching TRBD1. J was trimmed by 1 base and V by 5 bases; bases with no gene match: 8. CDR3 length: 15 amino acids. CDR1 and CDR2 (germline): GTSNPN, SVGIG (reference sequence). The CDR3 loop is CAWGGQGGWNTEAFF. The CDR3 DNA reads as TGTGCCTGGGGGGGACAGGGCGGGTGGAACACTGAAGCTTTCTTT.

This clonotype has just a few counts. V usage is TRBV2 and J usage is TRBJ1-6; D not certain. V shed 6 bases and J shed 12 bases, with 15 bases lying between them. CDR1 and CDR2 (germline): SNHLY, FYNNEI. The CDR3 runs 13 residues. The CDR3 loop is CASRNTAGGPLHF. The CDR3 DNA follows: TGTGCCAGCAGAAACACGGCAGGTGGACCCCTCCACTTT.